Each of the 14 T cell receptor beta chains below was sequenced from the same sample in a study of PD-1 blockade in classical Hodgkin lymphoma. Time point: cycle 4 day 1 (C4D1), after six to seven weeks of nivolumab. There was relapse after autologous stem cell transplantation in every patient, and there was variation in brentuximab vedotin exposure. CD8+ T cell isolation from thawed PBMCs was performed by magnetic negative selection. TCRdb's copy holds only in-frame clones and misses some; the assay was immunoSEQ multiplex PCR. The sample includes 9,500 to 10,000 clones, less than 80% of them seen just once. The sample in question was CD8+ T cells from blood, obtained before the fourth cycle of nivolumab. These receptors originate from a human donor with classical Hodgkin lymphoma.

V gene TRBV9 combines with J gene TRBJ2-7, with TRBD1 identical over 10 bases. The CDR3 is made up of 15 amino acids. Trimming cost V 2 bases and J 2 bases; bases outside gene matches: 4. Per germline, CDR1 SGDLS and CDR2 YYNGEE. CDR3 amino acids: CASSVSGTGAYEQYF. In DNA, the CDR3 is TGTGCCAGCAGCGTTTCCGGGACAGGGGCCTACGAGCAGTACTTC. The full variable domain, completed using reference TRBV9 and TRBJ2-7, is DSGVTQTPKHLITATGQRVTLRCSPRSGDLSVYWYQQSLDQGLQFLIQYYNGEERAKGNILERFSAQQFPDLHSELNLSSLELGDSALYFCASSVSGTGAYEQYFGPGTRLTVT.

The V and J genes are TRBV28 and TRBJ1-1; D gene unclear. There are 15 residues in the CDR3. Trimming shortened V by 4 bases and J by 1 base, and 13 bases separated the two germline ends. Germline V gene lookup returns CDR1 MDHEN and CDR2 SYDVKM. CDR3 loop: CASSSMLEGNTEAFF. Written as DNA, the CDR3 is TGTGCCAGCAGTTCAATGCTGGAGGGGAACACTGAAGCTTTCTTT.

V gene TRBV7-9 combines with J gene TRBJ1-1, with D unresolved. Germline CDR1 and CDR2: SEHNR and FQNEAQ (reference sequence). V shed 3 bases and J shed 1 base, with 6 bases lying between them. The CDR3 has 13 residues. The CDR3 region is CASSLTENTEAFF. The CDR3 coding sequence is TGTGCCAGCAGCTTGACCGAGAACACTGAAGCTTTCTTT.

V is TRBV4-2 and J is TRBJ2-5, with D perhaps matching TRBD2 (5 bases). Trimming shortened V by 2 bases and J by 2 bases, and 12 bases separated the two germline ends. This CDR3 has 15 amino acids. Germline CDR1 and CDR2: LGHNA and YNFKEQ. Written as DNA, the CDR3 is TGTGCCAGCAGCCAAAGTCGAGGGTCTCAAGAGACCCAGTACTTC. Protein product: CASSQSRGSQETQYF.

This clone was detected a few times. CDR3 nucleotide sequence: TGTGCCAGCAGTTTAAAGCCCCCCCCATATACTTCTGGAAACACCATATATTTT. Amino acids: CASSLKPPPYTSGNTIYF. The chain joins TRBV27 to TRBJ1-3; D is undetermined. The germline gives CDR1 MNHEY, CDR2 SMNVEV (reference sequence). The CDR3 spans 18 residues. Trimming removed 2 bases at V and 1 base at J, with 18 bases between.

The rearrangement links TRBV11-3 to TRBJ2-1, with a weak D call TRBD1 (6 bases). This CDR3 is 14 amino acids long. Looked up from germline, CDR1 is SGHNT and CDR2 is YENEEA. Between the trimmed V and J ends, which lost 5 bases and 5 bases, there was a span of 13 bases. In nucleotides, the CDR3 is TGTGCCAGCAGCATCCGGGACATCAACAATGAGCAGTTCTTC. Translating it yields CASSIRDINNEQFF.

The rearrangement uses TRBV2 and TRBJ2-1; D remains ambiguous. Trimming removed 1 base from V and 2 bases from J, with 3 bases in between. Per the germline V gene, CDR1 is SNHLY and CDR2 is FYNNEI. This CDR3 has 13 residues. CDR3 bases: TGTGCCAGCAGTGAAGTTCCCTACAATGAGCAGTTCTTC. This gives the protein CASSEVPYNEQFF.

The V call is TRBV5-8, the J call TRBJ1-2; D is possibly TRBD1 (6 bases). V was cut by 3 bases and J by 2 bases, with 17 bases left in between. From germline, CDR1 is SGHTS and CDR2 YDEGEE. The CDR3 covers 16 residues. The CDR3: CASSSDLGGQNYGYTF. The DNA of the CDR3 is TGTGCCAGCAGCTCGGATTTAGGGGGACAAAACTATGGCTACACCTTC.

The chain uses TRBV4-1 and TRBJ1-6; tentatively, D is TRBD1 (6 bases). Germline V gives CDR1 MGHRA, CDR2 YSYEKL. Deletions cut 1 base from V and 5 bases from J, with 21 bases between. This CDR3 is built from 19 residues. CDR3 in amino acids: CASSQAPTPRQAHNSPLHF. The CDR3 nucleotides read TGCGCCAGCAGCCAAGCCCCGACCCCTCGACAGGCGCATAATTCACCCCTCCACTTT.

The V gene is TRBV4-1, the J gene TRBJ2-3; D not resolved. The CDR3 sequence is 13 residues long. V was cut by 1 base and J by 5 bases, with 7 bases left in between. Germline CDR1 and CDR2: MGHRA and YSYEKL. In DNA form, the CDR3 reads TGCGCCAGCAGCCAAGGGAACAGAGATACGCAGTATTTT. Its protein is CASSQGNRDTQYF.

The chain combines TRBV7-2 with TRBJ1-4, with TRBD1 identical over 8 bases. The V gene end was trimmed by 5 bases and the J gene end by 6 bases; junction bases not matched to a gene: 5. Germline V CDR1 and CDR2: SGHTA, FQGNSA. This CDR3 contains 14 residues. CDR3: CASSPYRGYEKLFF. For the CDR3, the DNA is TGTGCCAGCAGCCCCTACAGGGGGTATGAAAAACTGTTTTTT.

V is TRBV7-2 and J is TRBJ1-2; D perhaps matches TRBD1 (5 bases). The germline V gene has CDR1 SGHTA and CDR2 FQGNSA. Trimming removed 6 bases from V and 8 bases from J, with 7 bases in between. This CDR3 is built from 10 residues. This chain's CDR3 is CASRGDGYTF. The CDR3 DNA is TGTGCCAGCAGGGGGGACGGCTACACCTTC.

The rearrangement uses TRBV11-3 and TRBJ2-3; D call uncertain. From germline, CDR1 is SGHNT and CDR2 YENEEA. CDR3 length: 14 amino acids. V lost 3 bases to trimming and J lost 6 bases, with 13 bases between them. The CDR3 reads CASSFEDRVDTQYF. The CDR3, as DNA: TGTGCCAGCAGCTTTGAGGATCGGGTGGATACGCAGTATTTT.

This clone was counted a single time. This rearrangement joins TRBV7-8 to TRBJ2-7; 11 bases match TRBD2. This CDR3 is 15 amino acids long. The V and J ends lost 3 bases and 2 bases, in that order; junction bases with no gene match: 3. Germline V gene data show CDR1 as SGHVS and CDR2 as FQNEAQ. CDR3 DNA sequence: TGTGCCAGCAGCTTCGGGACTAGCGGTACCTACGAGCAGTACTTC. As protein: CASSFGTSGTYEQYF. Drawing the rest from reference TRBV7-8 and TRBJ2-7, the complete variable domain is GAGVSQSPRYKVAKRGQDVALRCDPISGHVSLFWYQQALGQGPEFLTYFQNEAQLDKSGLPSDRFFAERPEGSVSTLKIQRTQQEDSAVYLCASSFGTSGTYEQYFGPGTRLTVT.